A selection of T cell receptor beta chains follows, all from one sample in a study of cytomegalovirus exposure and HLA in healthy donors. Sequenced by immunoSEQ multiplex PCR; TCRdb stores in-frame clones only, minus some. The sample gives roughly 180,000 clones, roughly 9.4% of which show up once; approximately 1.4% is in the top ten. Sequencing was performed on PBMCs. These receptors were collected from a woman aged 25-40 years in good health and CMV-seropositive. Each CDR3 is given with its conserved first and last residue. Each record gives: clone size, V gene, J gene, D gene, CDR3 protein, CDR3 DNA. D genes are given only for firm matches. Part of the rows lack a size; the others show once, few, many or a class for expanded clones.

clone size: few
V gene: TRBV6-1
J gene: TRBJ2-7
D gene: .
CDR3 protein: CASSGPFAGEQYF
CDR3 DNA: TGTGCCAGCAGTGGTCCCTTCGCGGGAGAGCAGTACTTC

clone size: .
V gene: TRBV11-2
J gene: TRBJ1-5
D gene: TRBD1
CDR3 protein: CASSLEGTGNQPQHF
CDR3 DNA: TGTGCCAGCAGCTTAGAGGGGACAGGCAATCAGCCCCAGCATTTT

clone size: few
V gene: TRBV4-1
J gene: TRBJ2-5
D gene: TRBD2
CDR3 protein: CASSQGVTSGRAGETQYF
CDR3 DNA: TGCGCCAGCAGCCAAGGGGTCACTAGCGGGAGGGCGGGGGAGACCCAGTACTTC

clone size: .
V gene: TRBV11-2
J gene: TRBJ2-5
D gene: .
CDR3 protein: CASSLDRGRKLWETQYF
CDR3 DNA: TGTGCCAGCAGCTTAGATAGGGGTCGGAAACTCTGGGAGACCCAGTACTTC

clone size: few
V gene: TRBV5-1
J gene: TRBJ1-4
D gene: TRBD1
CDR3 protein: CASSRDRANEKLFF
CDR3 DNA: TGCGCCAGCAGCCGGGACAGGGCTAATGAAAAACTGTTTTTT

clone size: few
V gene: TRBV5-1
J gene: TRBJ1-1
D gene: .
CDR3 protein: CASSPTWGVTEAFF
CDR3 DNA: TGCGCCAGCAGTCCTACCTGGGGGGTCACTGAAGCTTTCTTT

clone size: .
V gene: TRBV9
J gene: TRBJ2-1
D gene: TRBD2
CDR3 protein: CASNGLAGILLGYNEQFF
CDR3 DNA: TGTGCCAGCAACGGACTAGCGGGAATATTACTGGGTTACAATGAGCAGTTCTTC

clone size: few
V gene: TRBV6-5
J gene: TRBJ2-7
D gene: TRBD1
CDR3 protein: CASSSGQGVGEQYF
CDR3 DNA: TGTGCCAGCAGTTCCGGGCAGGGGGTGGGCGAGCAGTACTTC

clone size: .
V gene: TRBV9
J gene: TRBJ1-1
D gene: TRBD1
CDR3 protein: CASSPGTANTEAFF
CDR3 DNA: TGTGCCAGCAGCCCTGGGACAGCGAACACTGAAGCTTTCTTT

clone size: .
V gene: TRBV27
J gene: TRBJ2-3
D gene: TRBD2
CDR3 protein: CASSLAESTDTQYF
CDR3 DNA: TGTGCCAGCAGTCTAGCGGAGAGCACAGATACGCAGTATTTT

clone size: many
V gene: TRBV18
J gene: TRBJ1-1
D gene: .
CDR3 protein: CASSRADGGVGTEAFF
CDR3 DNA: TGTGCCAGCTCAAGGGCCGACGGGGGAGTTGGCACTGAAGCTTTCTTT

clone size: .
V gene: TRBV25-1
J gene: TRBJ1-2
D gene: .
CDR3 protein: CASSERTGLMHGYTF
CDR3 DNA: TGTGCCAGCAGTGAACGTACGGGATTAATGCATGGCTACACCTTC

clone size: .
V gene: TRBV5-1
J gene: TRBJ2-3
D gene: TRBD2
CDR3 protein: CASSLVGSRGVMDTQYF
CDR3 DNA: TGCGCCAGCAGCTTGGTTGGCTCGCGGGGGGTTATGGATACGCAGTATTTT

clone size: .
V gene: TRBV2
J gene: TRBJ2-3
D gene: TRBD2
CDR3 protein: CASSSRTSLTDTQYF
CDR3 DNA: TGTGCCAGCAGTAGCCGGACTAGCCTCACAGATACGCAGTATTTT

clone size: few
V gene: TRBV7-9
J gene: TRBJ2-3
D gene: TRBD1
CDR3 protein: CASSQQGAGDTQYF
CDR3 DNA: TGTGCCAGCAGCCAACAGGGGGCCGGAGATACGCAGTATTTT

clone size: .
V gene: TRBV5-6
J gene: TRBJ1-2
D gene: TRBD1
CDR3 protein: CASRSRGKANYGYTF
CDR3 DNA: TGTGCCAGCAGGTCCAGGGGGAAAGCTAACTATGGCTACACCTTC

clone size: .
V gene: TRBV6-6
J gene: TRBJ1-1
D gene: TRBD1
CDR3 protein: CASSYNRGLGNTEAFF
CDR3 DNA: TGTGCCAGCAGTTACAACAGGGGGCTGGGGAACACTGAAGCTTTCTTT

clone size: .
V gene: TRBV9
J gene: TRBJ2-1
D gene: .
CDR3 protein: CASSGWQKYNEQFF
CDR3 DNA: TGTGCCAGCAGCGGTTGGCAGAAATACAATGAGCAGTTCTTC

clone size: few
V gene: TRBV27
J gene: TRBJ2-1
D gene: TRBD2
CDR3 protein: CASSSFSGRGDNEQFF
CDR3 DNA: TGTGCCAGCAGTTCGTTTAGCGGGAGAGGCGACAATGAGCAGTTCTTC

clone size: .
V gene: TRBV30
J gene: TRBJ2-1
D gene: TRBD1
CDR3 protein: CACPTGGTYNEQFF
CDR3 DNA: TGTGCCTGCCCGACAGGGGGCACCTACAATGAGCAGTTCTTC

clone size: few
V gene: TRBV9
J gene: TRBJ2-7
D gene: TRBD1
CDR3 protein: CASSVGGQGYEQYF
CDR3 DNA: TGTGCCAGCAGCGTAGGGGGACAGGGGTACGAGCAGTACTTC

clone size: .
V gene: TRBV5-1
J gene: TRBJ1-2
D gene: TRBD1
CDR3 protein: CASSEDRAYGYTF
CDR3 DNA: TGCGCCAGCAGCGAGGACAGGGCCTATGGCTACACCTTC

clone size: few
V gene: TRBV4-1
J gene: TRBJ1-1
D gene: .
CDR3 protein: CASSLQRGAGGTEAFF
CDR3 DNA: TGCGCCAGCAGCCTTCAACGGGGGGCGGGTGGCACTGAAGCTTTCTTT

clone size: few
V gene: TRBV2
J gene: TRBJ1-2
D gene: .
CDR3 protein: CASSEGQVGAFGGYTF
CDR3 DNA: TGTGCCAGCAGTGAAGGACAGGTTGGGGCGTTCGGTGGCTACACCTTC

clone size: few
V gene: TRBV7-9
J gene: TRBJ1-4
D gene: .
CDR3 protein: CASSAVGRGYEKLFF
CDR3 DNA: TGTGCCAGCAGCGCCGTGGGGAGGGGGTACGAAAAACTGTTTTTT

clone size: .
V gene: TRBV5-3
J gene: TRBJ2-3
D gene: .
CDR3 protein: CARSLKGGREHTDTQYF
CDR3 DNA: TGTGCCAGAAGCTTGAAAGGGGGGCGGGAGCACACAGATACGCAGTATTTT

clone size: few
V gene: TRBV5-1
J gene: TRBJ1-4
D gene: .
CDR3 protein: CASSAIEGATFSEKLFF
CDR3 DNA: TGCGCCAGCAGCGCCATTGAAGGGGCCACATTTTCGGAAAAACTGTTTTTT

clone size: few
V gene: TRBV7-9
J gene: TRBJ1-3
D gene: TRBD1
CDR3 protein: CASSLGGGGNTIYF
CDR3 DNA: TGTGCCAGCAGCTTAGGAGGGGGCGGAAACACCATATATTTT

clone size: .
V gene: TRBV5-1
J gene: TRBJ1-4
D gene: .
CDR3 protein: CASSLVVVSPSEKLFF
CDR3 DNA: TGCGCCAGCAGCTTGGTTGTAGTCTCTCCATCTGAAAAACTGTTTTTT

clone size: few
V gene: TRBV5-4
J gene: TRBJ2-1
D gene: TRBD1
CDR3 protein: CASSPRDRGYNEQFF
CDR3 DNA: TGTGCCAGCAGCCCCCGGGACAGGGGCTACAATGAGCAGTTCTTC

clone size: few
V gene: TRBV27
J gene: TRBJ2-7
D gene: TRBD2
CDR3 protein: CASSAGASYEQYF
CDR3 DNA: TGTGCCAGCAGTGCGGGAGCGAGCTACGAGCAGTACTTC

clone size: .
V gene: TRBV11-2
J gene: TRBJ2-7
D gene: .
CDR3 protein: CASSLEIFQRDEQYF
CDR3 DNA: TGTGCCAGCAGCTTAGAGATCTTCCAACGGGACGAGCAGTACTTC